The entry below describes one T cell receptor beta chain. The target antigen is unknown. Between the trimmed V and J ends, which lost 7 bases and 4 bases, there was a span of 11 bases. Germline V gene data show CDR1 as SNHLY and CDR2 as FYNNEI. The length of the CDR3 is 13 residues. This record belongs to a study of blood T cells in healthy people across ages. Study findings and constraints: Observed TCR beta diversity showed a strong correlation with the percentage of naive T cells as measured by flow cytometry.

Then a second PCR, running roughly 7 to 12 cycles, was carried out with a sample-barcoded 5' primer and a J-beta primer mix. A single record per CDR3 protein comes from TCRdb applying MiXCR to the 5' RACE reads. The top ten clones hold roughly 34% of a sample with about 640,000 distinct CDR3 sequences, approximately 50% of them seen once. The V and J genes are TRBV2 and TRBJ1-5; D unresolved. The clonotype was recovered from a man aged 55 to 69 in good health. Sequenced sample: blood. The DNA of the CDR3 is TGTGCCAGCATGAGGTCAATAAATCAGCCCCAGCATTTT. This gives the protein CASMRSINQPQHF. Based on the CDR3 plus reference TRBV2 and TRBJ1-5, the full variable domain is EPEVTQTPSHQVTQMGQEVILRCVPISNHLYFYWYRQILGQKVEFLVSFYNNEISEKSEIFDDQFSVERPDGSNFTLKIRSTKLEDSAMYFCASMRSINQPQHFGDGTRLSIL.